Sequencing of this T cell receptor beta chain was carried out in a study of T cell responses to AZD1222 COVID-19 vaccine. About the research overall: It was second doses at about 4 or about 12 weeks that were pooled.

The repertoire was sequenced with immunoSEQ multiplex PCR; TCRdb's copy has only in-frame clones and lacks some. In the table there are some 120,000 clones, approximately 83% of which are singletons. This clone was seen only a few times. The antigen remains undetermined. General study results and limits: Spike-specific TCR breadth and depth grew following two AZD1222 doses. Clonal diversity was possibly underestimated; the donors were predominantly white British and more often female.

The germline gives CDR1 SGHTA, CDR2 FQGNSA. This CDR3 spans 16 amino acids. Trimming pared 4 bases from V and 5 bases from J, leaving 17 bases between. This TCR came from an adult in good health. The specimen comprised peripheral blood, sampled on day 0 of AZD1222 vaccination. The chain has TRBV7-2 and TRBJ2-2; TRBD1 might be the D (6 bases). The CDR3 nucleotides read TGTGCCAGCAGCTCCCGAGTAGGGGGTCGGACCGGGGAGCTGTTTTTT. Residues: CASSSRVGGRTGELFF.